This TCR beta chain came from a study of T cell repertoires in cytomegalovirus infection. As for the study in general: Matching HLA type, along with CMV infection, was indicated by public TCR beta signatures.

Study results and limitations: Clonotypes of TCR beta that were HLA-C-restricted and CMV-specific dominated the ex vivo response.

This clonotype was found a few times. The antigen remains unidentified. Trimming pared 2 bases from V and 6 bases from J, leaving 8 bases between. The CDR3 runs to 13 residues. Germline V gene lookup returns CDR1 SGHVS and CDR2 FNYEAQ. TCRdb itself ran the reads through MiXCR, one entry per CDR3 protein. This sample has 100,000 to 150,000 distinct CDR3 sequences, with 32% found just once. This chain joins TRBV7-6 and TRBJ2-1; D may be TRBD1 or TRBD2 (6 bases each). The material sequenced was CD8+ T cells from cultured PBMCs, taken from culture after CMV antigen stimulation. This receptor was obtained from a human donor in good health (CMV status not recorded). Some clones in this sample may be carry-over from other donors' samples. The CDR3 region is CASSLTGANEQFF. The CDR3 nucleotides read TGTGCCAGCAGCTTAACGGGGGCCAATGAGCAGTTCTTC.